This is a list of T cell receptor beta chains from one sample in a study of human T cells and chemical hapten exposure. TCRdb used MiXCR to reprocess the RACE reads, holding one entry per CDR3 protein. Of about 400,000 distinct CDR3 sequences listed, about 6% are singletons. Sequenced material: whole blood, taken in connection with sensitization to the hapten diphenylcyclopropenone (DPC). These receptors came from a woman aged 18 to 35 with alopecia areata. Some clones in this sample may be carry-over from other donors' samples. Each CDR3 is given with its conserved first and last residue. Fields, in order: D gene, J gene, V gene, clone size, CDR3 protein, CDR3 DNA. A D gene is named only where the DNA matches it firmly. Size is omitted from some rows. Given values are once, few, many or a class for expanded clones.

d_call: TRBD1
j_call: TRBJ1-2
v_call: TRBV12-3/TRBV12-4
clone_size: .
cdr3_aa: CASTDRGYGYTF
cdr3_nt: TGTGCCAGCACGGACAGGGGTTATGGCTACACCTTC

d_call: .
j_call: TRBJ1-4
v_call: TRBV10-2
clone_size: many
cdr3_aa: CASSRRPATNEKLFF
cdr3_nt: TGCGCCAGCTCGAGGAGACCTGCAACTAATGAAAAACTGTTTTTT

d_call: .
j_call: TRBJ2-3
v_call: TRBV5-5
clone_size: few
cdr3_aa: CASSPMGGRATDTQYF
cdr3_nt: TGTGCCAGCAGCCCGATGGGTGGCAGGGCCACAGATACGCAGTATTTT

d_call: .
j_call: TRBJ2-3
v_call: TRBV7-8
clone_size: few
cdr3_aa: CASSLAREGDTQYF
cdr3_nt: TGTGCCAGCAGCTTAGCGAGAGAGGGGGATACGCAGTATTTT

d_call: .
j_call: TRBJ1-5
v_call: TRBV12-3/TRBV12-4
clone_size: .
cdr3_aa: CASSLSRGVQPQHF
cdr3_nt: TGTGCCAGCAGTTTAAGCAGGGGAGTCCAGCCCCAGCATTTT

d_call: TRBD1
j_call: TRBJ1-1
v_call: TRBV6-5
clone_size: few
cdr3_aa: CASSYWGTGNTEAFF
cdr3_nt: TGTGCCAGCAGTTACTGGGGGACAGGGAACACTGAAGCTTTCTTT

d_call: TRBD1
j_call: TRBJ1-3
v_call: TRBV20-1
clone_size: .
cdr3_aa: CSARQGTGNTIYF
cdr3_nt: TGCAGTGCTCGACAGGGAACAGGAAACACCATATATTTT

d_call: .
j_call: TRBJ1-3
v_call: TRBV20-1
clone_size: many
cdr3_aa: CSARDQRASSGNTIYF
cdr3_nt: TGCAGTGCTAGAGATCAGAGAGCTAGCTCTGGAAACACCATATATTTT

d_call: .
j_call: TRBJ1-6
v_call: TRBV7-2
clone_size: .
cdr3_aa: CASSLVGGSYNSPLHF
cdr3_nt: TGTGCCAGCAGCTTAGTGGGTGGTTCCTATAATTCACCCCTCCACTTT

d_call: TRBD2
j_call: TRBJ2-3
v_call: TRBV6-5
clone_size: many
cdr3_aa: CASSALAGGQDTQYF
cdr3_nt: TGTGCCAGCAGCGCCCTAGCGGGGGGTCAAGATACGCAGTATTTT